The entry that follows covers one T cell receptor beta chain sequence. This specimen belongs to a study of blood T cell repertoires in COVID-19. Unmatched junction bases numbered 4, after V lost 5 bases and J lost 2 bases. Germline CDR1 reads LNHDA; CDR2 reads SQIVND (reference sequence). The CDR3 contains 16 residues. Data came from immunoSEQ multiplex PCR; TCRdb stores just in-frame clones and leaves some out. The profile shows about 230,000 clones, 81% of them singletons. This chain uses TRBV19 with TRBJ2-2, with 11 bases fitting TRBD2. The source material was peripheral blood. The TCR originated in a woman older than 75 with acute or convalescent COVID-19. The CDR3 loop reads CASSSSGGPNTGELFF. CDR3 coding DNA: TGTGCCAGTAGTTCTAGCGGGGGGCCAAACACCGGGGAGCTGTTTTTT.